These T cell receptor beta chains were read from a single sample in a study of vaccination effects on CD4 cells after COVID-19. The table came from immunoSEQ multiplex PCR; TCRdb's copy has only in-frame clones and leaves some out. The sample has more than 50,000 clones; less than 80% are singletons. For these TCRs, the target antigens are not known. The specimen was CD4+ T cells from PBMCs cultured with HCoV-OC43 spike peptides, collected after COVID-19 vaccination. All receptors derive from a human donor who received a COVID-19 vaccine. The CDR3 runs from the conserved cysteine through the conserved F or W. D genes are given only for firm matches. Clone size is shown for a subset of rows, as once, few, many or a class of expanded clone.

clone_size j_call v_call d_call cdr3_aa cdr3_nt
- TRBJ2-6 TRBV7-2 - CASSLVVLLANVLTF TGTGCCAGCAGCTTGGTGGTTCTTCTTGCCAACGTCCTGACTTTC
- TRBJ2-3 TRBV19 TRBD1 CASSIGAGTGGGTQYF TGTGCCAGTAGTATAGGGGCGGGGACAGGGGGCGGTACGCAGTATTTT
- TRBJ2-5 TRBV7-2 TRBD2 CASSFRSGGLQETQYF TGTGCCAGCAGCTTTCGAAGCGGGGGTTTACAAGAGACCCAGTACTTC
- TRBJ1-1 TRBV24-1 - CATSQIRAFF TGTGCCACCAGTCAGATCAGGGCTTTCTTT
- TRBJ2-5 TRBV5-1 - CASSLEGVKTQYF TGCGCCAGCAGCTTAGAGGGTGTGAAGACCCAGTACTTC
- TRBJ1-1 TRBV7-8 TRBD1 CASSEQQGITEAFF TGTGCCAGCAGCGAGCAACAGGGGATCACTGAAGCTTTCTTT
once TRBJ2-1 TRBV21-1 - CASSLDCGGAGYNEQFF TGTGCCAGCAGTCTTGATTGCGGGGGGGCGGGATACAATGAGCAGTTCTTC
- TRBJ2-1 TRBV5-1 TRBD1 CASSQGQELNEQFF TGCGCCAGCAGCCAGGGACAGGAGTTGAATGAGCAGTTCTTC
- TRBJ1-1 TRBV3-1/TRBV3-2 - CASRLKGRVGTEAFF TGTGCCAGCAGGTTAAAGGGCAGGGTAGGAACTGAAGCTTTCTTT
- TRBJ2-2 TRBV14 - CASSQEIPRNTGELFF TGTGCCAGCAGCCAAGAAATCCCCAGGAACACCGGGGAGCTGTTTTTT
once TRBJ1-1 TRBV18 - CASSPRFTGLNTEAFF TGTGCCAGCTCCCCCAGGTTCACGGGGTTGAACACTGAAGCTTTCTTT
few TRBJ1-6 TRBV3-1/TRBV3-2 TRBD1 CASGETGLLPIRFSPLHF TGTGCCAGCGGGGAGACAGGGCTACTGCCAATTCGCTTTTCACCCCTCCACTTT
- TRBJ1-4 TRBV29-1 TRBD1 CSVFTGATNEKLFF TGCAGCGTCTTCACAGGGGCAACTAATGAAAAACTGTTTTTT
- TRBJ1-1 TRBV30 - CAWSVGGLNTEAFF TGTGCCTGGAGTGTAGGCGGACTAAACACTGAAGCTTTCTTT
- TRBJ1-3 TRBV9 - CASKTGEAGNTIYF TGTGCCAGCAAGACGGGGGAGGCTGGAAACACCATATATTTT
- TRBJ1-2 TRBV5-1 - CASSSDGNYGYTF TGCGCCAGCAGTTCGGACGGGAACTATGGCTACACCTTC
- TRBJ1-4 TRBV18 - CASSRMGTNEKLFF TGTGCCAGCTCACGGATGGGGACTAATGAAAAACTGTTTTTT
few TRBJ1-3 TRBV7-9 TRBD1 CASSPTGTGNTIYF TGTGCCAGCAGCCCGACAGGGACTGGAAACACCATATATTTT
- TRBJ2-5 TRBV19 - CASSPGGRETQYF TGTGCCAGTAGTCCTGGGGGCCGGGAGACCCAGTACTTC
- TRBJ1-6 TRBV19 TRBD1 CASSAPPGQGGSPLHF TGTGCCAGTAGTGCCCCGCCGGGACAGGGAGGATCACCCCTCCACTTT
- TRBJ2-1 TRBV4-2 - CASSFRVVGDNEQFF TGTGCCAGCAGCTTCCGCGTGGTAGGAGACAATGAGCAGTTCTTC
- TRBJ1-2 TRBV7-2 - CASSLVPGAFNYGYTF TGTGCCAGCAGCTTAGTTCCGGGGGCCTTCAACTATGGCTACACCTTC
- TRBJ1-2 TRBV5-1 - CASSRGGLDRGGLGYTF TGCGCCAGCAGTCGGGGAGGCTTGGACCGCGGGGGCCTTGGCTACACCTTC
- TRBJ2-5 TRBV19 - CASSMTVQETQYF TGTGCCAGTAGTATGACAGTCCAAGAGACCCAGTACTTC
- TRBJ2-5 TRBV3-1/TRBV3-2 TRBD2 CASSPLAGARKKYF TGTGCCAGCAGCCCTCTAGCGGGGGCCCGGAAGAAGTACTTC
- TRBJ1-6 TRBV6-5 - CASSRSVGSPLHF TGTGCCAGCAGTCGCAGTGTTGGGTCACCCCTCCACTTT
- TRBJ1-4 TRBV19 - CASSQATNEKLFF TGTGCCAGTAGCCAAGCAACTAATGAAAAACTGTTTTTT
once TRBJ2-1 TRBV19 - CASSMSQGFNEQFF TGTGCCAGTAGTATGAGTCAGGGTTTCAATGAGCAGTTCTTC
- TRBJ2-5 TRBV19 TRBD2 CASSIPFGSGGETQYF TGTGCCAGTAGTATCCCGTTTGGTAGCGGGGGAGAGACCCAGTACTTC
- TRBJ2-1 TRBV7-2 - CASSLGGPGLALDEQFF TGTGCCAGCAGCTTAGGGGGCCCGGGACTTGCCTTGGATGAGCAGTTCTTC
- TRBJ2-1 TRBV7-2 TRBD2 CASSPGGGHTYNEQFF TGTGCCAGCAGCCCGGGGGGAGGGCACACGTACAATGAGCAGTTCTTC
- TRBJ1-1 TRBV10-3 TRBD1 CALSGGMNTEAFF TGTGCCTTGTCAGGGGGGATGAACACTGAAGCTTTCTTT
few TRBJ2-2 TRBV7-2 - CASSSGRVTAGELFF TGTGCCAGCAGCTCAGGCAGGGTTACTGCCGGGGAGCTGTTTTTT
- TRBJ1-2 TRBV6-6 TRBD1 CASSDPGGAGYGYTF TGTGCCAGCAGCGACCCAGGGGGCGCCGGCTATGGCTACACCTTC
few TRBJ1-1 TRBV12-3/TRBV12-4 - CASSLNSNTEAFF TGTGCCAGCAGTTTAAACAGTAACACTGAAGCTTTCTTT
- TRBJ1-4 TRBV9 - CASSVRGGLQGEKLFF TGTGCCAGCAGCGTAAGGGGAGGGCTACAAGGCGAAAAACTGTTTTTT
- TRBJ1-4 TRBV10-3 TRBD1 CAVGGGEKLFF TGTGCGGTAGGGGGCGGTGAAAAACTGTTTTTT
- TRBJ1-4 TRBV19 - CASIIRDCNEKLFF TGTGCCAGTATTATCCGGGACTGCAATGAAAAACTGTTTTTT
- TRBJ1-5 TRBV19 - CASSMWFRVNDQPQHF TGTGCCAGTAGTATGTGGTTTCGCGTTAATGATCAGCCCCAGCATTTT
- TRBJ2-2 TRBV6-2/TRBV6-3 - CASSYSTSNTGELFF TGTGCCAGCAGTTACTCGACTTCTAACACCGGGGAGCTGTTTTTT
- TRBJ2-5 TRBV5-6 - CASSVSGVGETQYF TGTGCCAGCAGCGTTTCGGGGGTGGGCGAGACCCAGTACTTC